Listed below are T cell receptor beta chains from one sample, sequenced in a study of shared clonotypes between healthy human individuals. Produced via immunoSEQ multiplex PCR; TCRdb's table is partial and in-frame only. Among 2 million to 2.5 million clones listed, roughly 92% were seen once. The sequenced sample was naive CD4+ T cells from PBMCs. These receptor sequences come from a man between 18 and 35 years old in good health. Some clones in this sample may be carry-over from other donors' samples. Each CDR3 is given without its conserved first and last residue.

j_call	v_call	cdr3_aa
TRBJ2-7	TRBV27	ASQPSPGISYEQY
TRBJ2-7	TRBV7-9	ASSLGRTAPYEQY
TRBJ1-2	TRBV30	AWSEGQGYT
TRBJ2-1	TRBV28	AVQGSGLGWGEQF
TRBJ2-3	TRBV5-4	ASSSPTRTDTQY
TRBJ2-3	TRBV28	ASSPLSGADTQY
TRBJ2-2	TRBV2	ASRNTGELF
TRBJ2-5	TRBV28	ASSLRLAGDLGTQY
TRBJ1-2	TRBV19	ASSGGPRAYGYT
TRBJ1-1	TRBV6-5	ASRDRGGGRTEAF
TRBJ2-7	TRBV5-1	ASSRTTGYLYEQY
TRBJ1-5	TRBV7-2	ASSENQLSNQPQH
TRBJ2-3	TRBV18	ASSPSSGSPDTQY
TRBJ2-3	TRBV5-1	ASSGSGAGTDTQY
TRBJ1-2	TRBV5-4	ASSLGGSNYGYT
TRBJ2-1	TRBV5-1	ASSLAVTYNEQF
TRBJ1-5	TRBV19	ASSPQTGHSNQPQH
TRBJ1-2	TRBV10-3	AIRSDGHYGYT
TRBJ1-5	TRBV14	ASSQAGYNQPQH
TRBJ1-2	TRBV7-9	ASSFPQTGDQVNGYT
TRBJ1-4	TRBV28	ASNILGATNEKLF
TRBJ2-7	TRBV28	ASSLLGLAGGSTGYEQY
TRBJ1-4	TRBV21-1	ASSKGRRDEKLF
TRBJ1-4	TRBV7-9	ASSLGLAPEKLF
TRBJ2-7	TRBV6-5	ASSPTRGGYEQY
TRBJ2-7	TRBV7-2	ASSLLASGYYEQY
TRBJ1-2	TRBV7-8	ASSSQGYGYT
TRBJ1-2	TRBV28	ASSLRAEARGYT
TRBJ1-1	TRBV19	ASTSDRQNTEAF
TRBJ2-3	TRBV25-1	ASSEPWWTPNSTDTQY
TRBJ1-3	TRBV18	ASSLSTGELLTVSGNTIY
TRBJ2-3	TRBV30	AWDEGNTDTQY
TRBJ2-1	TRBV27	ASSYLTGTGGFDEQF
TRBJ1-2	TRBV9	ASSRGEGQGTVNYGYT
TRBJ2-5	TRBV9	ASSVLAVQETQY
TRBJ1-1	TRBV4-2	ASSLAVRTGPTEAF
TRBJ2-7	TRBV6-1	ASSDGAGAPSREQY
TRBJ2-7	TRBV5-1	ASSYQDRASYEQY
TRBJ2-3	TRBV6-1	ASRSGGTDTQY
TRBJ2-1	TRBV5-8	ASSGGQYNEQF
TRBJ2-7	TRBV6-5	ASSYHTGNSYEQY
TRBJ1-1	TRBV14	ASSQDRSTEAF
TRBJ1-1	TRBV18	ASSPPAGLNTEAF
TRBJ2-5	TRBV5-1	ASSLGQGGETQY
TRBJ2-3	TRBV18	ASSQGRTDTQY
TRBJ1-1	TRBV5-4	ASRPSLRGADTEAF
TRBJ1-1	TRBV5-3	ASMPWGQGKAF
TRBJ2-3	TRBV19	ASSIVWLAGTSDTQY
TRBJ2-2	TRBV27	ASSLGLAVNTGELF
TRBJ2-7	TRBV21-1	ASSKELGVYEQY
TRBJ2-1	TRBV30	AWSIRGLAGYNEQF
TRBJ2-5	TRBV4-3	ASSRSVGAARETQY
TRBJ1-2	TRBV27	ASWDRSSSYT
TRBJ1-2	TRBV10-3	ATTVTGEDGYT
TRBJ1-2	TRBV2	ASREENYGYT
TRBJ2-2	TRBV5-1	ASSVADQGTGELF
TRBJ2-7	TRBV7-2	ASSLVPQGGDEQY
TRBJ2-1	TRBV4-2	ASSLGGRSGEQF
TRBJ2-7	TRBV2	ASSGTERLAGPYEQY
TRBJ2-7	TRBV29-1	SVNAGLAGPMNNYEQY